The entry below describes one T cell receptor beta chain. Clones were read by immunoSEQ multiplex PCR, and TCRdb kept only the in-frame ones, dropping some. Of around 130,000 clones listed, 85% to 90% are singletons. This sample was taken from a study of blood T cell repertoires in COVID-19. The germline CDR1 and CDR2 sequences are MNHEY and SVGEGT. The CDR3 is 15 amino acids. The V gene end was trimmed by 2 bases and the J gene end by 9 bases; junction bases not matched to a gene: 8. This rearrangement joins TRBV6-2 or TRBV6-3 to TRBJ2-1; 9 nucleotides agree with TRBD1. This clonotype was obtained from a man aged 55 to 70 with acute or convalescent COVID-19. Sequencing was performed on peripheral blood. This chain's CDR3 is CASSYVPGQGGEQFF. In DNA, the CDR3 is TGTGCCAGCAGTTACGTCCCGGGACAGGGCGGTGAGCAGTTCTTC.